The 15 T cell receptor beta chains below all came from one sample that was sequenced in a study of blood T cell repertoires in COVID-19. Clones were read by immunoSEQ multiplex PCR, and TCRdb kept only the in-frame ones, dropping some. The repertoire holds approximately 380,000 clones, with roughly 85% as singletons. The specimen was peripheral blood. All receptors come from a woman aged 18-29 years with acute or convalescent COVID-19.

The chain is built from TRBV5-1 and TRBJ2-5; 8 positions match TRBD2. The germline V gene has CDR1 SGHRS and CDR2 YFSETQ. With V trimmed by 4 bases and J by 5 bases, 7 bases remained unmatched. This CDR3 spans 14 amino acids. CDR3 nucleotides: TGCGCCAGCAGCCCGGGGGGGCCAGGGGAGACCCAGTACTTC. It translates to CASSPGGPGETQYF.

The gene calls are TRBV5-1 and TRBJ1-5; D is unresolved. The CDR3 is 13 residues long. Germline-derived CDR1 and CDR2 are SGHRS and YFSETQ. V lost 2 bases and J lost 5, with 8 bases in between. The CDR3 region is CASSFGGDQPQHF. The CDR3 nucleotides read TGCGCCAGCAGCTTCGGCGGAGATCAGCCCCAGCATTTT.

The chain combines TRBV19 with TRBJ1-1; maybe TRBD1 (5 bases). The V gene lost 6 bases and the J gene lost 8 bases, with 19 bases spanning the gap. Germline lookup yields CDR1 LNHDA and CDR2 SQIVND (reference sequence). The CDR3 length is 14 residues. The CDR3 loop is CASRSPADTLEAFF. CDR3 sequence (DNA): TGTGCCAGTAGGTCCCCCGCGGACACACTAGAAGCTTTCTTT.

The chain is built from TRBV13 and TRBJ2-7; a possible D gene is TRBD2 (5 bases). V lost 4 bases, J lost 6 bases, and 19 bases lay in between. The germline V gene encodes CDR1 PRHDT and CDR2 FYEKMQ (reference sequence). The CDR3 is 15 residues long. The CDR3 loop reads CASSSGTRAIPEQYF. CDR3 bases: TGTGCCAGCAGCTCCGGTACTAGGGCAATACCCGAGCAGTACTTC.

The chain is built from TRBV9 and TRBJ1-5; TRBD1 aligns across 10 bases. With 5 bases clipped from V and 6 bases from J, the junction kept 8 bases outside the gene matches. Germline values: CDR1 SGDLS, CDR2 YYNGEE. This CDR3 is built from 15 residues. The CDR3: CASSMTGGESQPQHF. The DNA for the CDR3 is TGTGCCAGCAGTATGACAGGGGGCGAATCTCAGCCCCAGCATTTT.

This clone was found once. This chain joins TRBV30 and TRBJ2-7; 13 nucleotides match TRBD2. Germline V gives CDR1 GTSNPN, CDR2 SVGIG (reference sequence). V lost 7 bases, J lost 3 bases, and 9 bases stayed unmatched. This CDR3 comprises 15 residues. DNA of the CDR3: TGTGCCTCAGGACTAGCGGGAGAGGGGAACTACGAGCAGTACTTC. This sequence encodes CASGLAGEGNYEQYF.

This rearrangement joins TRBV12-3 or TRBV12-4 to TRBJ1-5; possible D gene TRBD1, 5 bases. The CDR3 consists of 13 residues. V lost 6 bases and J 7 bases, leaving 13 bases between the germline ends. The DNA for the CDR3 is TGTGCCAGCAGCCTCGGGACTGGGCAGCCCCAGCATTTT. Encoded protein: CASSLGTGQPQHF.

The rearrangement joins TRBV5-1 to TRBJ2-1; 14 positions match TRBD2. There are 17 residues in the CDR3. The V segment lost 3 bases and the J segment 2 bases; nucleotides outside the gene matches: 4. From germline, CDR1 is SGHRS and CDR2 YFSETQ. CDR3 in amino acids: CASSSGLAGGTYNEQFF. CDR3 nucleotide sequence: TGCGCCAGCAGCTCCGGACTAGCGGGAGGAACCTACAATGAGCAGTTCTTC.

The rearrangement uses TRBV30 and TRBJ2-2; D is unresolved. Germline CDR1 and CDR2: GTSNPN and SVGIG (reference sequence). Trimming left V 5 bases short and J 7 bases short, with 8 bases between. The length of the CDR3 is 11 residues. The DNA of the CDR3 is TGTGCCTGGGCCCGGAGCGGGGAGCTGTTTTTT. This codes for CAWARSGELFF.

The chain is built from TRBV28 and TRBJ1-6; 7 nucleotides line up with TRBD1. Unmatched junction bases numbered 6, after V lost 1 base and J lost 9 bases. CDR3 length: 15 amino acids. Germline V CDR1 and CDR2: MDHEN, SYDVKM. In nucleotides, the CDR3 is TGTGCCAGCAGTTTATTAACGGGACAGTCTTCACCCCTCCACTTT. Encoded protein: CASSLLTGQSSPLHF.

In DNA form, the CDR3 reads TGTGCCAGCAGTGAAGCGGGGGGTACAGGGGGGTATGGCTACACCTTC. Its protein product is CASSEAGGTGGYGYTF. The genes are TRBV6-1 and TRBJ1-2; the match to TRBD1 covers 8 bases. CDR1 MNHNS and CDR2 SASEGT come from the germline V gene. Trimming cost V 0 bases and J 5 bases; bases outside gene matches: 8. The CDR3 is 16 amino acids.

The chain joins TRBV12-5 to TRBJ1-5, with TRBD1 matching 9 bases. V gave up 4 bases and J gave up 5 bases; unmatched junction bases: 6. CDR3 length: 15 amino acids. Germline V gene lookup returns CDR1 LGHNT and CDR2 FRNRAP. DNA for the CDR3: TGTGCTAGTGGTTGGACAGGGGAATATTATCAGCCCCAGCATTTT. This translates into CASGWTGEYYQPQHF.

The table lists this clone with a few counts. The chain links TRBV6-1 to TRBJ1-4; no firm D call. Trimming took off 3 bases at V and 3 bases at J, with 20 bases between the two ends. The germline CDR1 and CDR2 sequences are MNHNS and SASEGT. The length of the CDR3 is 18 residues. Written as DNA, the CDR3 is TGTGCCAGCAGTGAGGTCGACACGTCTCAGCAAGCTAATGAAAAACTGTTTTTT. Encoded protein: CASSEVDTSQQANEKLFF.

The rearrangement joins TRBV7-9 to TRBJ1-5; unclear D gene. Germline loops: CDR1 SEHNR, CDR2 FQNEAQ (reference sequence). Between the trimmed V and J ends, which lost 5 bases and 4 bases, there was a span of 9 bases. The CDR3 loop spans 13 amino acids. CDR3 loop: CASSLTENQPQHF. The CDR3 DNA reads TGTGCCAGCAGCCTAACAGAGAATCAGCCCCAGCATTTT. Filled out from reference TRBV7-9 and TRBJ1-5, the complete variable domain reads DTGVSQNPRHKITKRGQNVTFRCDPISEHNRLYWYRQTLGQGPEFLTYFQNEAQLEKSRLLSDRFSAERPKGSFSTLEIQRTEQGDSAMYLCASSLTENQPQHFGDGTRLSIL.

V is TRBV24-1 and J is TRBJ1-2; TRBD1 matches at 7 bases. Germline V lookup: CDR1 KGHDR, CDR2 SFDVKD. J gave up 6 bases and V 2 bases, and 11 bases lay outside the gene matches. This CDR3 has 16 residues. The CDR3: CATSDSSNRGGDGYTF. The CDR3 nucleotides read TGTGCCACCAGTGATTCATCAAACAGGGGTGGGGATGGCTACACCTTC.